Shown below are 25 T cell receptor beta chains from a single sample sequenced in a study of blood T cell repertoires in COVID-19. Assay: immunoSEQ multiplex PCR; the TCRdb copy retains only in-frame clones and omits some. The table has 200,000 to 250,000 clones, 75% to 90% seen once. Sequencing was carried out using PBMCs or T cells enriched from blood (not recorded which). All receptors come from a woman aged 35 to 49 with acute COVID-19.

This chain uses TRBV4-1 with TRBJ2-1, with D perhaps TRBD1 (5 bases). The CDR3 sequence is 15 residues long. Germline-derived CDR1 and CDR2 are MGHRA and YSYEKL. Trimming left V 4 bases short and J 5 bases short, with 15 bases between. The CDR3 DNA follows: TGCGCCAGCAGCCCGTGGGGTGGGGCTAACAATGAGCAGTTCTTC. The encoded protein is CASSPWGGANNEQFF.

The chain uses TRBV7-9 and TRBJ2-5; D is possibly TRBD2 (6 bases). With 3 bases removed from V and 2 bases from J, the gap between germline ends came to 19 bases. Germline lookup yields CDR1 SEHNR and CDR2 FQNEAQ (reference sequence). The CDR3 consists of 17 residues. The CDR3 region has the DNA TGTGCCAGCAGCTTGAGACAGTCCGGGAGCAGACAAGAGACCCAGTACTTC. Translated: CASSLRQSGSRQETQYF.

The chain combines TRBV9 with TRBJ1-4; D not resolved. Germline V gene data show CDR1 as SGDLS and CDR2 as YYNGEE. This CDR3 region has 15 residues. The V end lost 2 bases, the J end lost 7 bases, and 15 bases lay between the germline ends. CDR3 amino acids: CASSVGGLEGEKLFF. The DNA of the CDR3 is TGTGCCAGCAGCGTCGGAGGGTTGGAGGGTGAAAAACTGTTTTTT.

The chain combines TRBV27 with TRBJ1-2, with D possibly matching TRBD1 (6 bases). The germline gives CDR1 MNHEY, CDR2 SMNVEV (reference sequence). CDR3 length: 13 residues. V was pared by 6 bases and J by 4 bases, with 12 bases between. The CDR3 region has the DNA TGTGCCAGCAGGGGGGCATCGATCTATGGCTACACCTTC. This encodes CASRGASIYGYTF.

The rearrangement links TRBV19 to TRBJ1-4, with D perhaps TRBD1 (5 bases). Germline CDR1 reads LNHDA; CDR2 reads SQIVND (reference sequence). The CDR3 extends over 15 amino acids. The V end was cut by 5 bases, the J end by 11 bases, with 21 bases between. CDR3 sequence: CASSDPGLDYGKLFF. The CDR3 nucleotides are TGTGCCAGTAGTGACCCAGGGCTAGATTATGGGAAACTGTTTTTT.

The chain combines TRBV7-6 with TRBJ2-5; 9 bases are a match to TRBD1. From germline, CDR1 is SGHVS and CDR2 FNYEAQ. Trimming removed 2 bases from V and 5 bases from J; junction bases left unmatched: 6. The CDR3 runs 15 residues. The CDR3 DNA reads TGTGCCAGCAGCTTACCGGGACAGGGAACGGAGACCCAGTACTTC. This encodes CASSLPGQGTETQYF.

V and J are TRBV6-1 and TRBJ2-7, with D perhaps TRBD1 (6 bases). Germline values: CDR1 MNHNS, CDR2 SASEGT. Trimming took 0 bases from V and 6 from J, leaving 12 bases between them. The CDR3 has 14 residues. The CDR3 here is CASSEAPTGFEQYV. CDR3 DNA: TGTGCCAGCAGTGAAGCTCCTACAGGGTTCGAGCAGTACGTC.

The chain joins TRBV10-1 to TRBJ2-5, with 8 bases matching TRBD2. After removal of 0 bases from V and 6 bases from J, the junction contained 6 bases not matched to a gene. Germline CDR1 and CDR2: WNHNN and SYGVQD (reference sequence). The CDR3 is 15 amino acids. The CDR3 coding sequence is TGCGCCAGCAGTGAGTCCGTCGGGGGGGCAAAGACCCAGTACTTC. It translates to CASSESVGGAKTQYF.

CDR3 sequence: CASSYSTSGLFF. In DNA, the CDR3 is TGTGCCAGCAGTTACTCGACTAGCGGGCTGTTCTTC. The chain couples TRBV6-5 to TRBJ2-1; 10 bases align to TRBD2. Germline V gives CDR1 MNHEY, CDR2 SVGAGI. This CDR3 contains 12 residues. Trimming took 0 bases from V and 15 from J; bases not matched to a gene: 2.

The rearrangement uses TRBV6-2 or TRBV6-3 and TRBJ2-6, with a weak D call TRBD1 (5 bases). Trimming removed 5 bases from V and 2 bases from J, with 10 bases in between. Germline CDR1 reads MNHEY; CDR2 reads SVGEGT. The CDR3 runs 15 residues. In DNA, the CDR3 is TGTGCCAGCAGTCTGCAGGGTGCTGGGGCCAACGTCCTGACTTTC. It yields the protein CASSLQGAGANVLTF.

The V gene is TRBV2, the J gene TRBJ2-5; D perhaps matches TRBD1 (5 bases). Germline loops: CDR1 SNHLY, CDR2 FYNNEI. The CDR3 contains 13 residues. Deletions cut 11 bases from V and 4 bases from J, with 17 bases between. The CDR3 nucleotides read TGTGCCGGACAACCGGGCAGTTTAGAGACCCAGTACTTC. Translation gives CAGQPGSLETQYF.

The rearrangement joins TRBV21-1 to TRBJ2-7; the table's D gene call, TRBD2, was not cross checked with the DNA. TRBV21-1 is an annotated pseudogene. The CDR3 loop spans 14 amino acids. The CDR3 region has the DNA TGTGCCAGCAGCAAAGGAGTAGCGGGTTTCGAGCAGTACGTC. Translating gives CASSKGVAGFEQYV.

The chain carries TRBV6-2 or TRBV6-3 and TRBJ1-5; maybe TRBD1 (6 bases). Germline V gene lookup returns CDR1 MNHEY and CDR2 SVGEGT. CDR3 length: 16 amino acids. V was pared by 6 bases and J by 6 bases, with 21 bases between. The CDR3 coding sequence is TGTGCCAGCAGCCACCCTTCAAAGGACAGATCTCAGCCCCAGCATTTT. Amino acids: CASSHPSKDRSQPQHF.

The chain uses TRBV5-1 and TRBJ2-1, with 9 positions matching TRBD2. Trimming cost V 4 bases and J 10 bases; bases outside gene matches: 12. The germline V gene encodes CDR1 SGHRS and CDR2 YFSETQ. The CDR3 runs 15 residues. DNA for the CDR3: TGCGCCAGCAGCATCACTCTAGCGGGGAATCGGGAGCAGTTCTTC. Its protein product is CASSITLAGNREQFF.

CDR3 DNA sequence: TGTGCCAGCAGCGCCAGGGACAGGGATTCTGAAGCTTTCTTT. It yields the protein CASSARDRDSEAFF. The J gene is TRBJ1-1, the V gene TRBV9; 9 bases map to TRBD1. CDR1 is SGDLS and CDR2 is YYNGEE in the germline V gene. V lost 3 bases to trimming and J lost 6 bases; unmatched junction nucleotides: 6. The CDR3 extends over 14 amino acids.

This clone was detected a few times. The gene calls are TRBV4-1 and TRBJ1-1; D not certain. Germline V gene data show CDR1 as MGHRA and CDR2 as YSYEKL. Trimming shortened V by 4 bases and J by 1 base, and 16 bases separated the two germline ends. The CDR3 covers 16 residues. The CDR3 sequence is CASSRQAGQQNTEAFF. Written as DNA, the CDR3 is TGCGCCAGCAGCCGACAAGCGGGTCAGCAGAACACTGAAGCTTTCTTT.

Points on this clone: Additional DNA sequences in this sample encode the identical CDR3. The gene calls are TRBV18 and TRBJ1-4; D may be TRBD1 (5 bases). CDR1 and CDR2 from the germline V gene are KGHSH and LQKENI. The CDR3 runs to 14 residues. Trimming stripped 3 bases from V and 3 bases from J, with 8 bases between. For the CDR3, the DNA is TGTGCCAGCTCACCTGGACAACCTAATGAAAAACTGTTTTTT. Translation gives CASSPGQPNEKLFF.

The chain is built from TRBV24-1 and TRBJ1-5; D perhaps matches TRBD1 (6 bases). The CDR3 extends over 14 amino acids. Germline assignment: CDR1 KGHDR and CDR2 SFDVKD. Trimming removed 6 bases at V and 1 base at J, with 9 bases between. CDR3 coding DNA: TGTGCCACCAGTATACAGGGAAGCAATCAGCCCCAGCATTTT. Translation gives CATSIQGSNQPQHF.

The chain recombines TRBV4-3 with TRBJ2-1; D perhaps matches TRBD2 (6 bases). The germline gives CDR1 LGHNA, CDR2 YSLEER. Trimming shortened V by 0 bases and J by 7 bases, and 16 bases separated the two germline ends. There are 16 residues in the CDR3. The CDR3 DNA reads as TGCGCCAGCAGCCAAGAACGGGGGACCGCAGGGAATGAGCAGTTCTTC. Translated: CASSQERGTAGNEQFF.

This clone is a singleton in its sample. V and J are TRBV4-3 and TRBJ2-1, with TRBD2 identical over 13 bases. Germline loops: CDR1 LGHNA, CDR2 YSLEER. CDR3 length: 16 amino acids. V was clipped by 2 bases and J by 9 bases; unmatched bases: 7. The CDR3 coding sequence is TGCGCCAGCAGCCAAACACTAGCGGGGGGGCTAAGTGAGCAGTTCTTC. It encodes CASSQTLAGGLSEQFF.

This chain links TRBV24-1 with TRBJ2-3; 7 bases match TRBD2. Germline-derived CDR1 and CDR2 are KGHDR and SFDVKD. The CDR3 is 15 amino acids. V lost 5 bases and J lost 4; bases outside the gene matches: 8. CDR3 nucleotides: TGTGCCACCAGTGGGGAGGGCAAGGATCCAGATACGCAGTATTTT. Its translation: CATSGEGKDPDTQYF.

The chain employs TRBV6-5 and TRBJ1-4, with 11 positions matching TRBD1. Germline CDR1 reads MNHEY; CDR2 reads SVGAGI. V lost 6 bases, J lost 8 bases, and 5 bases stayed unmatched. The CDR3 consists of 14 residues. The CDR3 sequence: CASSPDRGPEKLFF. CDR3 nucleotides: TGTGCCAGCAGCCCGGACAGGGGGCCGGAAAAACTGTTTTTT.

This clone was counted a few times. This chain connects TRBV27 to TRBJ2-1; tentatively, D is TRBD2 (6 bases). V was clipped by 4 bases and J by 8 bases, with 12 bases between them. This CDR3 contains 13 residues. Germline V gives CDR1 MNHEY, CDR2 SMNVEV (reference sequence). CDR3 in amino acids: CASSSSGRHEQFF. The CDR3 DNA reads as TGTGCCAGCAGTTCTTCAGGGAGGCATGAGCAGTTCTTC.

The chain employs TRBV24-1 and TRBJ1-2; D remains unclear. Trimming shortened V by 7 bases and J by 5 bases, and 7 bases separated the two germline ends. This CDR3 spans 11 amino acids. CDR1 is KGHDR and CDR2 is SFDVKD in the germline V gene. In nucleotides, the CDR3 is TGTGCCACCAGCGACATGTATGGCTACACCTTC. Encoded protein: CATSDMYGYTF.

This clone was seen once. This sequence joins TRBV5-6 and TRBJ2-5, with 11 bases aligning to TRBD2. Germline assignment: CDR1 SGHDT and CDR2 YYEEEE. The CDR3 consists of 17 residues. V lost 4 bases and J lost 4; bases outside the gene matches: 12. CDR3 DNA sequence: TGTGCCAGCAGCATTAGAGCAATAGCGGGGGGGCTAGAGACCCAGTACTTC. This translates into CASSIRAIAGGLETQYF.